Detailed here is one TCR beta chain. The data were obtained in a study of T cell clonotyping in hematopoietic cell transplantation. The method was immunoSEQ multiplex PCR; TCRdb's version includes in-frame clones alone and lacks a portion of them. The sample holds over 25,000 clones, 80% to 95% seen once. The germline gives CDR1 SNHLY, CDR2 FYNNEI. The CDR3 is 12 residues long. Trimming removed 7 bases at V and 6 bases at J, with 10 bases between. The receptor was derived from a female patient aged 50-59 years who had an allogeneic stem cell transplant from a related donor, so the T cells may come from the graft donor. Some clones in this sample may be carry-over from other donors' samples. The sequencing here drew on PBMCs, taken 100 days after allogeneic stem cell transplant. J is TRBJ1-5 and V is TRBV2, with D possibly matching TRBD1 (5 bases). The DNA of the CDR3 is TGTGCCAGCATGGGGGATGGTCAGCCCCAGCATTTT. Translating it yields CASMGDGQPQHF.